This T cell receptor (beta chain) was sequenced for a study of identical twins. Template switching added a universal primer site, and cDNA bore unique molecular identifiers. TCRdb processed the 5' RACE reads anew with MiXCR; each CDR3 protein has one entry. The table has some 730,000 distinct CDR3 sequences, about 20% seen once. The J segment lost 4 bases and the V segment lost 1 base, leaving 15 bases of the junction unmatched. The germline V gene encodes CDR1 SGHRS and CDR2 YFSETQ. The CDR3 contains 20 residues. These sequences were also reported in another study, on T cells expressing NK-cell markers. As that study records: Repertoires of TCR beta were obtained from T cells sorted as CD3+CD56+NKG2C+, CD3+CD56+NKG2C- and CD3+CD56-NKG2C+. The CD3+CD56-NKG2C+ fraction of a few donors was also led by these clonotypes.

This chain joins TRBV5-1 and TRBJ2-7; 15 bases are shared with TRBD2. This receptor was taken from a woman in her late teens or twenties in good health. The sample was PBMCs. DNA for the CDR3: TGCGCCAGCAGCTTGCCAGACCGGACTGGACTAGCGGGGGGGCCGTACGAGCAGTACTTC. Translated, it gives CASSLPDRTGLAGGPYEQYF.